These 14 T cell receptor beta chains were sequenced from one sample in a study of blood T cells in healthy people across ages. The second PCR ran roughly 7 to 12 cycles with a sample-barcoded 5' primer and J-beta primers. MiXCR, applied by TCRdb to the 5' RACE reads, yields one record per CDR3 protein. The sample includes 800,000 to 1,300,000 distinct CDR3 sequences, under 30% of them seen just once. The same specimen was also included in a second study, on T cells of mothers and their children.

Material: blood. The receptors were sampled from a girl between 2 and 10 years old in good health.

Written as DNA, the CDR3 is TGTGCCAGCAGCTCGGGACTAGGAGTCACAGATACGCAGTATTTT. Its translation: CASSSGLGVTDTQYF. V gene TRBV7-2 combines with J gene TRBJ2-3; 8 positions match TRBD2. The CDR3 consists of 15 residues. Trimming removed 4 bases from V and 2 bases from J; junction bases left unmatched: 5. Germline V gene data show CDR1 as SGHTA and CDR2 as FQGNSA.

This chain links TRBV7-2 with TRBJ2-3; D remains ambiguous. Germline-derived CDR1 and CDR2 are SGHTA and FQGNSA. This CDR3 is 13 amino acids long. The V end lost 5 bases, the J end lost 7 bases, and 13 bases lay between the germline ends. CDR3 residues: CASSPPSRNTQYF. The CDR3, as DNA: TGTGCCAGCAGCCCCCCCTCTAGAAATACGCAGTATTTT.

The chain links TRBV5-1 to TRBJ1-4; weak D call: TRBD1 (5 bases). V gave up 0 bases and J gave up 8 bases, with 14 bases separating them. CDR3 length: 15 amino acids. Germline V gene sequence: CDR1 SGHRS, CDR2 YFSETQ. The CDR3 bases are TGCGCCAGCAGCTTGGGCGTCGACAGTACGGAAAAACTGTTTTTT. Amino acids: CASSLGVDSTEKLFF.

The table lists this clonotype with a few counts. The chain couples TRBV12-3 or TRBV12-4 to TRBJ2-1; TRBD2 agrees at 7 bases. The length of the CDR3 is 17 residues. V lost 8 bases to trimming and J lost 6 bases; unmatched junction nucleotides: 19. The CDR3 sequence: CASSFTPNLAVVNEQFF. In DNA form, the CDR3 reads TGTGCCAGCTCATTTACCCCAAATCTAGCGGTTGTCAATGAGCAGTTCTTC.

This clonotype turned up a few times. The chain combines TRBV5-1 with TRBJ2-2, with D maybe TRBD1 (5 bases). The CDR3 has 16 residues. In germline, CDR1 is SGHRS, CDR2 YFSETQ. Trimming took off 0 bases at V and 6 bases at J, with 15 bases between the two ends. The CDR3 region has the DNA TGCGCCAGCAGCTTGGAATCGTTGGGGCTCTCCGGGGAGCTGTTTTTT. Translated: CASSLESLGLSGELFF. Full variable domain (missing parts from reference TRBV5-1 and TRBJ2-2): KAGVTQTPRYLIKTRGQQVTLSCSPISGHRSVSWYQQTPGQGLQFLFEYFSETQRNKGNFPGRFSGRQFSNSRSEMNVSTLELGDSALYLCASSLESLGLSGELFFGEGSRLTVL.

The rearrangement links TRBV20-1 to TRBJ2-1, with TRBD2 identical over 10 bases. This CDR3 is built from 15 residues. Germline-derived CDR1 and CDR2 are DFQATT and SNEGSKA (reference sequence). The trim removed 0 bases at V and 5 bases at J, leaving 4 bases unmatched. The CDR3 loop reads CSARDQTSGHNEQFF. DNA of the CDR3: TGCAGTGCTAGAGATCAGACTAGCGGGCACAATGAGCAGTTCTTC.

V is TRBV5-1 and J is TRBJ1-1; no reliable D call. The CDR3 totals 13 residues. V gave up 2 bases and J gave up 5 bases, with 10 bases separating them. Germline-derived CDR1 and CDR2 are SGHRS and YFSETQ. For the CDR3, the DNA is TGCGCCAGCAGCTTTCAGTTGAGGACTGAAGCTTTCTTT. Its protein is CASSFQLRTEAFF. The full variable domain, rest sourced from reference TRBV5-1 and TRBJ1-1, is KAGVTQTPRYLIKTRGQQVTLSCSPISGHRSVSWYQQTPGQGLQFLFEYFSETQRNKGNFPGRFSGRQFSNSRSEMNVSTLELGDSALYLCASSFQLRTEAFFGQGTRLTVV.

In its sample, this clonotype was seen once. The rearrangement links TRBV21-1 to TRBJ2-5; the table calls TRBD1, which could not be checked here. TRBV21-1 is labeled a pseudogene. CDR3 size: 11 residues. In nucleotides, the CDR3 is TGTGCCAGCAGGGACCAGGGTCGGTCGTTCTTC. This translates into CASRDQGRSFF.

The V gene is TRBV29-1, the J gene TRBJ2-4; TRBD1 agrees at 7 bases. The CDR3 totals 13 residues. V trimming: 4 bases; J trimming: 4 bases; junction bases outside the gene matches: 4. CDR1 is SQVTM, CDR2 ANQGSEA, per germline. This chain's CDR3 is CSVADRVKNIQYF. Written as DNA, the CDR3 is TGCAGCGTTGCAGACAGGGTGAAAAACATTCAGTACTTC.

This clonotype was found a few times. J is TRBJ2-1 and V is TRBV7-2, with D perhaps matching TRBD2 (6 bases). Judging by the DNA end, TRBJ2-7 fits better; the J call may be wrong. This CDR3 spans 15 amino acids. CDR1 and CDR2 from the germline V gene are SGHTA and FQGNSA. The CDR3 loop is CASSQDWQEGYEQYF. The CDR3 region has the DNA TGTGCCAGCAGCCAAGATTGGCAGGAGGGCTACGAGCAGTACTTC.

V usage is TRBV5-1 and J usage is TRBJ2-3; D gene uncertain. Germline CDR1 and CDR2: SGHRS and YFSETQ. The length of the CDR3 is 16 residues. Trimming left V 1 base short and J 2 bases short, with 14 bases between. CDR3 amino acids: CASSLFRRINTDTQYF. The CDR3 DNA sequence: TGCGCCAGCAGCTTGTTCAGACGGATCAACACAGATACGCAGTATTTT.

In DNA, the CDR3 is TGCAGTGCTAGGAGGGACAGGGACTATGGCTACACCTTC. Translation gives CSARRDRDYGYTF. The gene calls are TRBV20-1 and TRBJ1-2; TRBD1 aligns across 9 bases. The CDR3 totals 13 residues. Germline lookup yields CDR1 DFQATT and CDR2 SNEGSKA (reference sequence). J was trimmed by 3 bases and V by 3 bases; bases with no gene match: 2.

The genes are TRBV5-6 and TRBJ2-1; D uncertain. This CDR3 contains 13 residues. Trimming shortened V by 4 bases and J by 7 bases, and 12 bases separated the two germline ends. Germline V gives CDR1 SGHDT, CDR2 YYEEEE. The DNA for the CDR3 is TGTGCCAGCAGCGTCATACGGCGGAATGAGCAGTTCTTC. Amino acid sequence: CASSVIRRNEQFF. The variable domain in full, with the rest retrieved from reference TRBV5-6 and TRBJ2-1, is DAGVTQSPTHLIKTRGQQVTLRCSPKSGHDTVSWYQQALGQGPQFIFQYYEEEERQRGNFPDRFSGHQFPNYSSELNVNALLLGDSALYLCASSVIRRNEQFFGPGTRLTVL.

This clonotype was picked up a small number of times. The V and J genes are TRBV10-3 and TRBJ1-3; D not certain. CDR1 is ENHRY, CDR2 SYGVKD, per germline. With 3 bases removed from V and 2 bases from J, the gap between germline ends came to 17 bases. The CDR3 totals 17 residues. CDR3 DNA: TGTGCCATCAGTGAAGGGAACGGCGTATTCACTGGAAACACCATATATTTT. Translating gives CAISEGNGVFTGNTIYF.